This T cell receptor beta chain appears in the sequencing data of a study of CD8+ T cells in alopecia areata. Overall study: Dosing spanned 6 to 18 months on tofacitinib, then 6 months off drug.

Investigators isolated RNA and reverse transcribed it into cDNA to act as the sequencing template. Assay: immunoSEQ multiplex PCR; the TCRdb copy retains only in-frame clones and omits some. The table includes around 120,000 clones, 58% detected once. The CDR3 is 15 amino acids. Germline CDR1 is SGDLS and CDR2 is YYNGEE. Trimming removed 7 bases from V and 2 bases from J; junction bases left unmatched: 5. This clone was seen a few times. Its antigen remains unknown. Whole-study findings and limits: Numerous expanded lesional clones remained in scalp and blood during tofacitinib. Sharing of TCRs across patients appeared less clear than in mice, possibly for HLA-related reasons.

Documented treatment: oral pan-JAK inhibitor, 5-10 mg twice daily. Individuals with alopecia areata gave both lesional scalp punch biopsies and peripheral blood for collection. The sequence was obtained from a human donor with alopecia areata. The source material was CD8+ T cells sorted from blood, sampled at week 4, from a patient treated with tofacitinib. The chain joins TRBV9 to TRBJ2-1, with TRBD2 matching 11 bases. The CDR3 nucleotides are TGTGCCAGCTCAACTAGCGGGGGTGCCTACAATGAGCAGTTCTTC. Residues: CASSTSGGAYNEQFF.